This section outlines one T cell receptor beta chain sequence together with its context. TCRdb passed the 5' RACE reads through MiXCR, listing each CDR3 protein once. Of a few hundred thousand distinct CDR3 sequences listed, over 10% are singletons. The entry originates in a study of T cells after yellow fever vaccination. In germline, CDR1 is SGHVS, CDR2 FNYEAQ. V was clipped by 8 bases and J by 2 bases, with 17 bases between them. The CDR3 contains 15 residues. This receptor was identified in a man under 40 who received the YFV17D yellow fever vaccine. The starting material was CD4+ T cells sorted from PBMCs, obtained 45 days after the yellow fever booster vaccination. The J gene is TRBJ2-3, the V gene TRBV7-6; no definite D call. The CDR3 loop is CASQLSTTNTDTQYF. Written as DNA, the CDR3 is TGTGCCAGCCAACTCTCCACGACCAACACAGATACGCAGTATTTT. Using reference TRBV7-6 and TRBJ2-3 for the parts outside the CDR3, the full variable domain is GAGVSQSPRYKVTKRGQDVALRCDPISGHVSLYWYRQALGQGPEFLTYFNYEAQQDKSGLPNDRFSAERPEGSISTLTIQRTEQRDSAMYRCASQLSTTNTDTQYFGPGTRLTVL.